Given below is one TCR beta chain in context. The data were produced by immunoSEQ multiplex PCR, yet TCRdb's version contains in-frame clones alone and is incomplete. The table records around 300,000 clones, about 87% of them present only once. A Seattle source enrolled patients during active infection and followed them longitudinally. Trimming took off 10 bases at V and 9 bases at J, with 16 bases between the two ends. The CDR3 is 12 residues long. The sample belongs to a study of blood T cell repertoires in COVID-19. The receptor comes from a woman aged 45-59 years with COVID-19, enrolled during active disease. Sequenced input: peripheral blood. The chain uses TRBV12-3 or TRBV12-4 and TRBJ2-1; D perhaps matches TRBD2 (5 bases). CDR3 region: CATQGLGIEQFF. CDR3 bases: TGTGCCACCCAAGGACTGGGGATTGAGCAGTTCTTC.